This T cell receptor (beta chain) was obtained from a study of blood T cell repertoires in COVID-19 (dated by TCRdb to about 2020). With regard to the full study: The collaborator samples originated in the United States, Italy and Spain and spanned the acute and convalescent phases of COVID-19. The prospective study material was composed of cDNA or gDNA derived from T cells, B-cell-depleted T cells, or PBMCs. Subjects who had been exposed to COVID-19, were actively infected with it, or had recovered from it provided the deeply sampled blood TCRbeta repertoires that made up the dataset. The repertoires were released in a freely available public database intended as a resource for research on the immune response to SARS-CoV-2. Samples were obtained from the ongoing ImmuneRACE study (first 160 participants) and from some 1,200 subjects provided by 6 global collaborators. A de-identified subject ID, COVID-19 status, age in years and sex were almost always included in the sample metadata. HLA class I and class II types, where available, came from metadata supplied by the sample provider rather than from assay-based typing.

TCRbeta CDR3 regions were amplified from genomic DNA by means of the immunoSEQ Assay, a bias-controlled multiplex PCR. In the paper's pipeline: Nucleated cell counts per sample were estimated from amplification of reference gene primers within the assay. To quantify the absolute abundance of each unique TCRbeta CDR3 rearrangement, sequence reads were collapsed and filtered. For each sample, productive Simpson clonality was calculated by taking the square root of Simpson's diversity index across productive rearrangements. Drawn from immuneACCESS, this table holds only the in-frame rearrangements with V and J called that TCRdb kept. Clones are partly lost; checked studies trace under half to an unresolved V gene and leave the rest unexplained. V and J calls and clone size come straight from that table; D and trimming were deduced from the DNA. Here the sample has some 120,000 clones; 75% to 90% occur a single time. In total, the top ten clones hold 15% to 20% of the sample.

Concerning this clone: The antigen it binds to is not known. No much larger clone exists at a distance of one base, and base qualities are not known.

Whole blood was collected in K2EDTA tubes by collaborating institutions according to the institutions' own protocols. For TCRbeta analysis, collaborators shipped samples as frozen whole blood, isolated PBMCs, or DNA extracted from either of those sample types. Paper-wide results and their limitations: The amount of clinical and demographic metadata varied by source and participant and was provided uncurated.

The junction shows trimming of 3 bases on V and 4 bases on J, plus 12 bases between the germline ends. The germline V gene (reference sequence) specifies LNHDA as CDR1 and SQIVND as CDR2. The CDR3 sequence holds 14 residues, the cysteine and phenylalanine included. Just CDR3 DNA is preserved here, 42 bases in frame from base 1. The sequencing input was peripheral blood. The receptor chain draws on TRBV19 and TRBJ1-1, with an unclear D gene assignment. This sequence was found in a human donor with acute or convalescent COVID-19. The donor label of this sample is uncertain. At the DNA level, the sequence is TGTGCCAGTAGTATTAACAGCCAGAGCACTGAAGCTTTCTTT. Translated, this is CASSINSQSTEAFF. The CDR3, completed at both ends by the reference TRBV19 and TRBJ1-1 genes, gives the full variable domain DGGITQSPKYLFRKEGQNVTLSCEQNLNHDAMYWYRQDPGQGLRLIYYSQIVNDFQKGDIAEGYSVSREKKESFPLTVTSAQKNPTAFYLCASSINSQSTEAFFGQGTRLTVV.